The 13 T cell receptor beta chains reported below all come from one sample, sequenced in a study of T cells after posttransplantation cyclophosphamide. Using immunoSEQ multiplex PCR, the repertoire was profiled, and TCRdb retains in-frame clones only, with some absent. The repertoire has approximately 15,000 clones, none seen only once; the ten largest take 0.54%. A marrow graft followed busulfan-fludarabine conditioning, with cyclophosphamide on days +3 and +4. The source was PBMCs, collected after allogeneic stem cell transplant with posttransplant cyclophosphamide. The source of these receptors is a female patient younger than 45 who received an allogeneic stem cell transplant from a related donor, was CMV-positive, and had no GVHD. T cells may partly derive from the graft donor.

At least ten counts were recorded for this clone. The chain has TRBV5-1 and TRBJ2-5; 7 bases are a match to TRBD2. Per the germline V gene, CDR1 is SGHRS and CDR2 is YFSETQ. V lost 3 bases, J lost 9 bases, and 14 bases stayed unmatched. This CDR3 has 15 amino acids. CDR3 DNA: TGCGCCAGCAGCTGGGTGGCTAGCAGCCGGGGGGCCCAGTACTTC. This translates into CASSWVASSRGAQYF.

This clone was counted at least ten times. V is TRBV7-2 and J is TRBJ2-1; weak D call: TRBD1 (5 bases). The CDR3 loop spans 13 amino acids. Germline CDR1 is SGHTA and CDR2 is FQGNSA. The ends were cut back, 5 bases at V and 5 bases at J, with 10 bases in the middle. The CDR3 reads CASSPRVDNEQFF. CDR3 sequence (DNA): TGTGCCAGCAGCCCCAGGGTCGACAATGAGCAGTTCTTC.

This clone was observed many times. The rearrangement uses TRBV5-6 and TRBJ1-1; D is uncertain. CDR1 and CDR2 from the germline V gene are SGHDT and YYEEEE. V was clipped by 3 bases and J by 2 bases, with 8 bases between them. The CDR3 is made up of 13 amino acids. The CDR3 reads CASSSTPNTEAFF. CDR3 nucleotides: TGTGCCAGCAGCTCGACACCTAACACTGAAGCTTTCTTT.

This clone was seen ten or more times. V gene TRBV7-9 combines with J gene TRBJ1-3; a weak D match, TRBD1 (5 bases). The CDR3 totals 16 residues. V gave up 5 bases and J gave up 1 base, with 15 bases separating them. CDR1 is SEHNR and CDR2 is FQNEAQ in the germline V gene (reference sequence). The CDR3 sequence is CASSPGLGRSGNTIYF. DNA of the CDR3: TGTGCCAGCAGCCCAGGGTTAGGGAGGTCTGGAAACACCATATATTTT.

This clone was counted many times. V gene TRBV9 combines with J gene TRBJ1-5; TRBD1 aligns across 11 bases. The CDR3 consists of 19 residues. Germline trimming cut 0 bases from V and 0 bases from J; bases unmatched to any gene: 8. Germline CDR1 SGDLS, CDR2 YYNGEE. The CDR3 here is CASSVDRDRGSSSNQPQHF. As DNA, the CDR3 is TGTGCCAGCAGCGTAGACAGGGACAGGGGGTCCAGTAGCAATCAGCCCCAGCATTTT. Using reference TRBV9 and TRBJ1-5 for the parts outside the CDR3, the full variable domain is DSGVTQTPKHLITATGQRVTLRCSPRSGDLSVYWYQQSLDQGLQFLIQYYNGEERAKGNILERFSAQQFPDLHSELNLSSLELGDSALYFCASSVDRDRGSSSNQPQHFGDGTRLSIL.

At least ten counts were recorded for this clone. The V call is TRBV6-4, the J call TRBJ2-3, with D perhaps TRBD2 (6 bases). V shed 0 bases and J shed 8 bases, with 9 bases lying between them. In germline, CDR1 is MRHNA, CDR2 SNTAGT. The CDR3 sequence is 13 residues long. CDR3 region: CASSDSRRATQYF. The CDR3 DNA reads TGTGCCAGCAGTGACTCGAGGAGGGCTACGCAGTATTTT.

This clone was observed at least ten times. The chain couples TRBV6-6 to TRBJ1-5; TRBD1 might be the D (5 bases). The V end was cut by 4 bases, the J end by 4 bases, with 11 bases between. Germline CDR1 reads MNHNY; CDR2 reads SVGAGI (reference sequence). This CDR3 is 14 amino acids long. The chain's CDR3 is CASSSRQRNQPQHF. CDR3 DNA: TGTGCCAGCAGTTCCCGACAGCGAAATCAGCCCCAGCATTTT.

This clone was seen at least ten times. The germline gene is not matched at one end of the junction; a read error may be the cause. This specimen includes other DNA sequences encoding the same CDR3. The chain employs TRBV11-2 and TRBJ1-4; 7 bases fit TRBD1. The CDR3 is made up of 15 amino acids. Germline CDR1 and CDR2: SGHAT and FQNNGV. The CDR3 sequence is CASSSMGQLNEKLFF. As DNA, the CDR3 is TGTGCCAGTAGCTCCATGGGACAGCTTAATGAAAAACTGTTTTTT.

This clone was seen at least ten times. The gene calls are TRBV29-1 and TRBJ2-5; a possible D gene is TRBD1 (6 bases). V was trimmed by 7 bases and J by 0 bases, leaving 15 bases between them. The CDR3 sequence is 14 residues long. Germline V CDR1 and CDR2: SQVTM, ANQGSEA. The CDR3 region is CSAEDRMYQETQYF. CDR3 nucleotide sequence: TGCAGCGCCGAAGACAGGATGTACCAAGAGACCCAGTACTTC.

This clone was seen repeatedly, ten times or more. The chain uses TRBV30 and TRBJ1-2, with TRBD1 as a possible D gene (5 bases). This CDR3 spans 13 amino acids. Germline lookup yields CDR1 GTSNPN and CDR2 SVGIG (reference sequence). V was trimmed by 0 bases and J by 3 bases, leaving 8 bases between them. The CDR3 DNA reads TGTGCCTGGAGTGTACAGGCGGACTATGGCTACACCTTC. Amino acids: CAWSVQADYGYTF.

In its sample, this clone was seen many times. CDR3 DNA: TGTGCCAGTAGCAAAGACAGCCAGGCTTATGGCTACACCTTC. This translates into CASSKDSQAYGYTF. The chain couples TRBV19 to TRBJ1-2; a weak D match, TRBD1 (5 bases). This CDR3 is 14 amino acids long. V gave up 6 bases and J gave up 5 bases, with 16 bases separating them. Germline-derived CDR1 and CDR2 are LNHDA and SQIVND (reference sequence).

This clone was counted at least ten times. The chain uses TRBV5-5 and TRBJ2-1, with D possibly being TRBD1 (5 bases). The CDR3 is 15 amino acids. The V and J ends lost 0 bases and 4 bases respectively, with 11 bases between them. Germline-derived CDR1 and CDR2 are SGHKS and YYEKEE (reference sequence). As DNA, the CDR3 is TGTGCCAGCAGCTTGGTTAGGGGCCCATACAATGAGCAGTTCTTC. Protein product: CASSLVRGPYNEQFF.

This clone was counted many times. V usage is TRBV5-1 and J usage is TRBJ1-5; 8 bases are a match to TRBD1. CDR1 and CDR2 (germline): SGHRS, YFSETQ. The J segment lost 6 bases and the V segment lost 3 bases, leaving 5 bases of the junction unmatched. The CDR3 runs 14 residues. The CDR3 loop reads CASSSGQGSQPQHF. CDR3 in DNA: TGCGCCAGCAGCTCTGGACAGGGCAGTCAGCCCCAGCATTTT.